Listed below are T cell receptor beta chains from one sample, sequenced in a study of blood T cell repertoires in COVID-19. Clones were read by immunoSEQ multiplex PCR, and TCRdb kept only the in-frame ones, dropping some. The sample lists approximately 70,000 clones, around 74% seen once, with approximately 5% in the top ten. The sample comprised peripheral blood. These receptors came from an elderly woman with active or convalescent COVID-19. CDR3s include the opening cysteine and the closing phenylalanine or tryptophan. D genes are given only for firm matches. Size is omitted from some rows. Given values are once, few, many or a class for expanded clones.

d_gene | j_gene | abundance | v_gene | CDR3nt | CDR3aa
- | TRBJ2-1 | - | TRBV7-6 | TGTGCCAGCAGCTTAATGTGGGGGCTGTCTTCCAATGAGCAGTTCTTC | CASSLMWGLSSNEQFF
TRBD1 | TRBJ1-1 | - | TRBV6-5 | TGTGCCAGCAGTACTATCAGGGGGCAGGGCACTGAAGCTTTCTTT | CASSTIRGQGTEAFF
TRBD2 | TRBJ2-5 | - | TRBV28 | TGTGCCACCTCTGACCGCGGGAGGTTTTGGACCCAGTACTTC | CATSDRGRFWTQYF
TRBD2 | TRBJ2-1 | - | TRBV15 | TGTGCCACCAGCAAGGGACTAGCGGGGCGTGTCTCCTACAATGAGCAGTTCTTC | CATSKGLAGRVSYNEQFF
TRBD1 | TRBJ2-5 | few | TRBV27 | TGTGCCAGCAGTTTAACATTTGGACAGGGCGAAGAGACCCAGTACTTC | CASSLTFGQGEETQYF
TRBD2 | TRBJ2-2 | - | TRBV27 | TGTGCCAGCAGTTTACTTAGCGGGGGCGGGGAGCTGTTTTTT | CASSLLSGGGELFF
TRBD2 | TRBJ2-1 | - | TRBV7-2 | TGTGCCAGCTCCCCGGGGGGCGGGGGGCTCAATGAGCAGTTCTTC | CASSPGGGGLNEQFF
- | TRBJ1-1 | - | TRBV20-1 | TGCAGTGCCCCAAGACAGCAAGAAGCTTTCTTT | CSAPRQQEAFF
- | TRBJ2-3 | - | TRBV6-5 | TGTGCCAGCAGTTACTCGGGCGGGGGCACAGATACGCAGTATTTT | CASSYSGGGTDTQYF
TRBD1 | TRBJ2-5 | once | TRBV11-3 | TGTGCCAGCAGCTTAGCCAGGGGGTCGGGAGAGACCCAGTACTTC | CASSLARGSGETQYF
TRBD1 | TRBJ1-4 | - | TRBV7-6 | TGTGCCAGCAGCTTATCCAGGGGGTTGACTAATGAAAAACTGTTTTTT | CASSLSRGLTNEKLFF
- | TRBJ1-1 | - | TRBV18 | TGTGCCAGCTCCCCGTCCTTGAACACTGAAGCTTTCTTT | CASSPSLNTEAFF
- | TRBJ2-6 | - | TRBV2 | TGTGCCAGCAGTGAACTGGGACACCGGTGGGCCTACTCTGGGGCCAACGTCCTGACTTTC | CASSELGHRWAYSGANVLTF
TRBD1 | TRBJ1-6 | - | TRBV7-9 | TGTGCCAGCAGCTCACAGGGGCTGGTCGATGGTTCACCCCTCCACTTT | CASSSQGLVDGSPLHF
- | TRBJ2-2 | - | TRBV6-5 | TGTGCCAGCATGGTCTGGGGGCCTGGCACCGGGGAGCTGTTTTTT | CASMVWGPGTGELFF
TRBD1 | TRBJ1-2 | - | TRBV28 | TGTGCCAGCAAACCTTGGGAAGGACAGGGGGCGGGTGGCTACACCTTC | CASKPWEGQGAGGYTF
TRBD1 | TRBJ1-5 | - | TRBV11-1 | TGTGCCAGCAGCCGAACCGGGACAGGGGAACAGCCCCAGCATTTT | CASSRTGTGEQPQHF
TRBD1 | TRBJ1-2 | many | TRBV19 | TGTGCCAGTAGTATGGGACAGGGGGCAGGTGGCTACACCTTC | CASSMGQGAGGYTF
- | TRBJ2-4 | - | TRBV6-2/TRBV6-3 | TGTGCCAGCAGCTCACCGACAGGTCTAGCCAAAAACATTCAGTACTTC | CASSSPTGLAKNIQYF
TRBD1 | TRBJ1-2 | - | TRBV6-5 | TGTGCCAGCAGTTCCCCGGGACAGGGGAACTATGGCTACACCTTC | CASSSPGQGNYGYTF
- | TRBJ1-2 | - | TRBV29-1 | TGCAGCGTGCCCTGGGGCGCAAGCTATGGCTACACCTTC | CSVPWGASYGYTF
- | TRBJ2-3 | few | TRBV11-3 | TGTGCCAGCAGCTTAGGGCAGGGGGATACGCAGTATTTT | CASSLGQGDTQYF
TRBD1 | TRBJ2-7 | - | TRBV10-2 | TGCGCCAGCAACCCCGGACAGGGGGCTGCCTACGAGCAGTACTTC | CASNPGQGAAYEQYF
TRBD1 | TRBJ1-1 | - | TRBV27 | TGTGCCAGCAGTCCCGGGGGGGACTGGGACAGGGCGTTTGGTAAGAACACTGAAGCTTTCTTT | CASSPGGDWDRAFGKNTEAFF
- | TRBJ1-2 | - | TRBV20-1 | TGCAGTGCTAGTTGGCAGTATGGCTACACCTTC | CSASWQYGYTF
- | TRBJ2-2 | - | TRBV19 | TGTGCCAGTAGTATAACGCCGGGAATCACCGGGGAGCTGTTTTTT | CASSITPGITGELFF
- | TRBJ1-5 | few | TRBV19 | TGTGCCAGTACTAACGGCCAGGGAAGCAATCAGCCCCAGCATTTT | CASTNGQGSNQPQHF
- | TRBJ2-1 | - | TRBV2 | TGTGCCAGCACAGCGGTCGTTAGCTCCTACAATGAGCAGTTCTTC | CASTAVVSSYNEQFF
- | TRBJ1-5 | once | TRBV28 | TGTGCCAGCAGTTTAGAAGACTTTACCGGGGGGGGTCGGCATTTT | CASSLEDFTGGGRHF
TRBD1 | TRBJ1-1 | once | TRBV6-5 | TGTGCCAGCAGTTATGTTGGTGGGACAGGGGGAGCTTTCTTT | CASSYVGGTGGAFF
TRBD1 | TRBJ1-4 | - | TRBV7-9 | TGTGCCAGCAGCTTAGTACAGGGGACTAATGAAAAACTGTTTTTT | CASSLVQGTNEKLFF
TRBD1 | TRBJ2-7 | - | TRBV5-5 | TGTGCCAGCAGCTTGGTGGGGACAGGGGGCGAGCAGTACTTC | CASSLVGTGGEQYF
TRBD2 | TRBJ2-3 | - | TRBV6-2/TRBV6-3 | TGTGCCAGCAGTTCACCGGGACTAGCGGGGGTAGATACGCAGTATTTT | CASSSPGLAGVDTQYF
- | TRBJ2-3 | - | TRBV7-3 | TGTGCCAGCAGCTTAGGTGGGTCGGGTACGCAGTATTTT | CASSLGGSGTQYF
- | TRBJ2-2 | - | TRBV18 | TGTGCCAGCTCACGTCAGGATTTAACCGGGGAGCTGTTTTTT | CASSRQDLTGELFF
TRBD2 | TRBJ2-3 | - | TRBV10-3 | TGTGCCATCAGTGAGTCGAAGCGGGGGTTAAGCCGTGCAGATACGCAGTATTTT | CAISESKRGLSRADTQYF
- | TRBJ2-2 | once | TRBV24-1 | TGTGCCACCAGTGAAGCGGCAGGAACGTCCGGGGAGCTGTTTTTT | CATSEAAGTSGELFF
TRBD2 | TRBJ2-1 | - | TRBV29-1 | TGCAGCGTTGAAGATCGGGCTAGCGGGTGGTTCTTC | CSVEDRASGWFF
TRBD2 | TRBJ2-7 | - | TRBV9 | TGTGCCAGCAGCCCACGACTAGCGGGAGTTGTAAGCGAGCAGTACTTC | CASSPRLAGVVSEQYF
- | TRBJ2-5 | once | TRBV12-1 | TGTGCCAGCAGCCCTCGCGGGGGGGGCGAGACCCAGTACTTC | CASSPRGGGETQYF
- | TRBJ2-7 | - | TRBV5-1 | TGCGCCAGCAGCTTGGCCGGAGGGTTTTACGAGCAGTACTTC | CASSLAGGFYEQYF
TRBD1 | TRBJ1-1 | - | TRBV24-1 | TGTGCCACCAGTGATTCCACAGGGGAGACTTTCTTT | CATSDSTGETFF
TRBD2 | TRBJ2-7 | - | TRBV2 | TGTGCCAGCAGGGCGGGAGGCGAGCAGTACTTC | CASRAGGEQYF
- | TRBJ2-1 | - | TRBV9 | TGTGCCAGCAGCGTAGGATCGGGCACCGCTGAGGGGGATTGGCGCTACAATGAGCAGTTCTTC | CASSVGSGTAEGDWRYNEQFF
TRBD2 | TRBJ2-1 | - | TRBV11-3 | TGTGCCAGCAGCCCAAGACGCGGGAGTTTGGATGAGCAGTTCTTC | CASSPRRGSLDEQFF
- | TRBJ2-4 | - | TRBV2 | TGTGCCAGTACCGAGCCTTGGGCCAAAAACATTCAGTACTTC | CASTEPWAKNIQYF
TRBD2 | TRBJ2-2 | - | TRBV2 | TGTGCCAGCCTGGAAAGGGAGGGGCACCGGGAGCTGTTTTTT | CASLEREGHRELFF
- | TRBJ1-1 | - | TRBV6-5 | TGTGCCAGCAGTCCCACTTGGGCGGGTGAAGCTTTCTTT | CASSPTWAGEAFF
TRBD1 | TRBJ1-4 | few | TRBV11-2 | TGTGCCAGCAGCTTCGGGACAGGGGTAAATGAAAAACTGTTTTTT | CASSFGTGVNEKLFF
- | TRBJ2-3 | - | TRBV9 | TGTGCCAGCAGCGGTACAGGTGGAGATACGCAGTATTTT | CASSGTGGDTQYF
- | TRBJ1-5 | few | TRBV5-6 | TGTGCCAGCAGCTTTTCCGGTCAGCCCCAGCATTTT | CASSFSGQPQHF
TRBD2 | TRBJ2-1 | - | TRBV5-1 | TGCGCCAGCAGCTTGGGGCTAGCGGGGTTGGGGTCCTACAATGAGCAGTTCTTC | CASSLGLAGLGSYNEQFF